The 8 T cell receptor beta chains given below trace back to one sample, sequenced in a study of CD8+ T cells in alopecia areata. The treatment denotes: oral pan-JAK inhibitor, 5-10 mg twice daily. cDNA serving as the sequencing template came from extracted, reverse transcribed RNA. Here immunoSEQ multiplex PCR was the method, and the copy in TCRdb shows in-frame clones only, minus some. Of about 120,000 clones listed, 53% are singletons. The source material was CD4+ T cells sorted from blood, sampled at week 4, from a patient treated with tofacitinib. Source of these receptors: a human donor with alopecia areata.

The chain uses TRBV6-5 and TRBJ1-1; the D gene is possibly TRBD1 (5 bases). Germline CDR1 reads MNHEY; CDR2 reads SVGAGI. The CDR3 length is 11 residues. V gave up 1 base and J gave up 10 bases, with 7 bases separating them. In DNA form, the CDR3 reads TGTGCCAGCAGTTACTTGGGGGGAGCTTTCTTT. Residues: CASSYLGGAFF.

The V and J genes are TRBV18 and TRBJ2-7, with a possible D match to TRBD2 (5 bases). The CDR3 sequence is 17 residues long. Trimming removed 3 bases from V and 1 base from J, with 19 bases in between. Germline V CDR1 and CDR2: KGHSH, LQKENI. CDR3 DNA: TGTGCCAGCTCACCTCAAAGGCTAGGGAGTGGGTCCTACGAGCAGTACTTC. As protein: CASSPQRLGSGSYEQYF.

This clone was found a few times. V gene TRBV2 combines with J gene TRBJ1-1; 9 positions match TRBD1. V gave up 6 bases and J gave up 3 bases; unmatched junction bases: 5. Germline-derived CDR1 and CDR2 are SNHLY and FYNNEI. This CDR3 spans 14 amino acids. The CDR3 nucleotides read TGTGCCAGCAGGGACCGGACAGGGGACACTGAAGCTTTCTTT. It is translated as CASRDRTGDTEAFF.

This chain uses TRBV30 with TRBJ2-5; 7 nucleotides agree with TRBD1. The germline CDR1 and CDR2 sequences are GTSNPN and SVGIG (reference sequence). V lost 3 bases and J lost 1; bases outside the gene matches: 8. The length of the CDR3 is 15 residues. The CDR3 reads CAWSLGDRVQETQYF. The CDR3 coding sequence is TGTGCCTGGAGCTTAGGAGACAGGGTCCAAGAGACCCAGTACTTC.

This clone was recorded a few times. The chain couples TRBV19 to TRBJ1-1, with D uncertain. Looked up from germline, CDR1 is LNHDA and CDR2 is SQIVND (reference sequence). V lost 10 bases, J lost 6 bases, and 18 bases lay in between. This CDR3 is built from 13 residues. The CDR3 sequence is CATKATRWPEAFF. CDR3 DNA sequence: TGTGCCACCAAAGCCACCCGCTGGCCTGAAGCTTTCTTT.

This chain connects TRBV2 to TRBJ1-2; D unclear. Trimming left V 5 bases short and J 8 bases short, with 15 bases between. The germline V gene has CDR1 SNHLY and CDR2 FYNNEI. CDR3 length: 13 residues. Here the CDR3 DNA reads TGTGCCAGCAGTACTAAAGGGCGTATCGGCTACACCTTC. This encodes CASSTKGRIGYTF.

This chain links TRBV5-1 with TRBJ2-4; a weak D match, TRBD2 (5 bases). The V end lost 0 bases, the J end lost 8 bases, and 12 bases lay between the germline ends. The CDR3 covers 14 residues. In germline, CDR1 is SGHRS, CDR2 YFSETQ. The CDR3 sequence: CASSLGPSEDIQYF. In DNA form, the CDR3 reads TGCGCCAGCAGCTTGGGCCCCTCGGAGGACATTCAGTACTTC.

This chain links TRBV6-5 with TRBJ2-3, with D possibly TRBD1 on 6 matching bases. The V end lost 0 bases, the J end lost 5 bases, and 9 bases lay between the germline ends. The germline gives CDR1 MNHEY, CDR2 SVGAGI. The CDR3 totals 14 residues. As DNA, the CDR3 is TGTGCCAGCAGTTACTCACTACAGGGAGATACGCAGTATTTT. This translates into CASSYSLQGDTQYF.